The 24 T cell receptor beta chains listed next were all sequenced from one sample in a study of cytomegalovirus exposure and HLA in healthy donors. Vbeta (60) and Jbeta (13) primers were used in the PCR. Sequenced by immunoSEQ multiplex PCR; TCRdb stores in-frame clones only, minus some. The sample shows around 150,000 clones, about three quarters of them seen only once. Material for sequencing was PBMCs. The receptor source for this set is a man in his forties or fifties in good health and CMV-seronegative.

The rearrangement joins TRBV14 to TRBJ2-5; the D gene is possibly TRBD1 (5 bases). The germline V gene has CDR1 SGHDN and CDR2 FVKESK. V lost 3 bases and J lost 4, with 12 bases in between. The CDR3 is 14 amino acids. Written as DNA, the CDR3 is TGTGCCAGCAGCCAGTCTCAGGGCGTAGAGACCCAGTACTTC. As protein: CASSQSQGVETQYF.

In the case of this clone: The germline gene is not matched at one end of the junction; a read error may be the cause. The rearrangement joins TRBV7-9 to TRBJ2-6; D is perhaps TRBD1 (5 bases). CDR1 and CDR2 (germline): SEHNR, FQNEAQ (reference sequence). This CDR3 comprises 15 residues. The CDR3 bases are TGTGCCAGCAGCAAACTATTTTCTGGGGCCAACGGCCTGACTTTC. This gives the protein CASSKLFSGANGLTF.

V gene TRBV6-5 combines with J gene TRBJ2-3; D may be TRBD2 (5 bases). Germline CDR1 and CDR2: MNHEY and SVGAGI. The CDR3 covers 16 residues. Trimming removed 0 bases from V and 1 base from J, with 11 bases in between. In DNA form, the CDR3 reads TGTGCCAGCAGTTACTCCCGCGGTAGCGGCACAGATACGCAGTATTTT. Amino acid sequence: CASSYSRGSGTDTQYF.

The chain links TRBV10-3 to TRBJ2-7; 7 bases are a match to TRBD1. The V gene end was trimmed by 7 bases and the J gene end by 5 bases; junction bases not matched to a gene: 20. Germline V gene sequence: CDR1 ENHRY, CDR2 SYGVKD. CDR3 length equals 17 residues. In nucleotides, the CDR3 is TGTGCCATCACTATACGTAATCTGGGGACAGCGAGCCACGAGCAGTACTTC. Translated, it gives CAITIRNLGTASHEQYF.

V and J are TRBV27 and TRBJ2-5, with 8 bases fitting TRBD2. The J call may be wrong; the DNA end is better matched by TRBJ2-7. The CDR3 totals 14 residues. Germline V lookup: CDR1 MNHEY, CDR2 SMNVEV (reference sequence). The CDR3 DNA reads TGTGCCAGCAGCGGGTCGGGAGGGGCCTACGAGCAGTACTTC. Protein: CASSGSGGAYEQYF.

The chain is built from TRBV5-4 and TRBJ1-6; D is unresolved. Trimming shortened V by 0 bases and J by 9 bases, and 13 bases separated the two germline ends. The CDR3 extends over 15 amino acids. CDR1 is SGHNT and CDR2 is YYREEE in the germline V gene (reference sequence). This chain's CDR3 is CASSLAGLTSSPLHF. The DNA for the CDR3 is TGTGCCAGCAGCTTGGCCGGTCTAACCTCTTCACCCCTCCACTTT.

V is TRBV7-2 and J is TRBJ2-1, with 11 positions matching TRBD2. This CDR3 region has 17 residues. Germline assignment: CDR1 SGHTA and CDR2 FQGNSA. J was trimmed by 3 bases and V by 1 base; bases with no gene match: 5. This chain's CDR3 is CASSLVGLAGGYNEQFF. In DNA, the CDR3 is TGTGCCAGCAGCTTAGTAGGGCTAGCGGGGGGCTACAATGAGCAGTTCTTC.

This chain joins TRBV5-6 and TRBJ1-1, with TRBD1 identical over 8 bases. Germline values: CDR1 SGHDT, CDR2 YYEEEE. This CDR3 is built from 15 residues. V shed 4 bases, J shed 4 bases, and the junction held 9 bases outside the gene matches. The CDR3 protein is CASSPAGGQVTEAFF. CDR3 nucleotides: TGTGCCAGCAGCCCCGCAGGGGGCCAGGTCACTGAAGCTTTCTTT.

The gene calls are TRBV6-6 and TRBJ2-5; 10 bases line up with TRBD1. CDR3 size: 14 residues. V lost 11 bases to trimming and J lost 6 bases; unmatched junction nucleotides: 12. Germline V gene data show CDR1 as MNHNY and CDR2 as SVGAGI (reference sequence). CDR3 protein: CAAYSPGQGKTQYF. The CDR3 nucleotides read TGTGCCGCTTATTCCCCGGGACAGGGGAAGACCCAGTACTTC.

This clone was detected only once. The V gene is TRBV9, the J gene TRBJ2-3, with 15 positions matching TRBD2. Looked up from germline, CDR1 is SGDLS and CDR2 is YYNGEE. Germline trimming cut 3 bases from V and 4 bases from J; bases unmatched to any gene: 6. This CDR3 region has 17 residues. The CDR3 DNA is TGTGCCAGCAGCGCGATTGGACTAGCGGGGGGGCCAGATACGCAGTATTTT. The encoded protein is CASSAIGLAGGPDTQYF. Filled out from reference TRBV9 and TRBJ2-3, the complete variable domain reads DSGVTQTPKHLITATGQRVTLRCSPRSGDLSVYWYQQSLDQGLQFLIQYYNGEERAKGNILERFSAQQFPDLHSELNLSSLELGDSALYFCASSAIGLAGGPDTQYFGPGTRLTVL.

This clone showed up just once. V gene TRBV2 combines with J gene TRBJ1-3, with D unclear. The germline CDR1 and CDR2 sequences are SNHLY and FYNNEI. V lost 2 bases, J lost 0 bases, and 11 bases lay in between. This CDR3 is built from 16 residues. The CDR3 spells CASSELTSYSGNTIYF. In nucleotides, the CDR3 is TGTGCCAGCAGTGAACTTACCTCCTACTCTGGAAACACCATATATTTT.

V and J are TRBV11-2 and TRBJ2-7, with no clear D. The V end lost 1 base, the J end lost 4 bases, and 17 bases lay between the germline ends. The length of the CDR3 is 16 residues. Germline V gene lookup returns CDR1 SGHAT and CDR2 FQNNGV. The CDR3 bases are TGTGCCAGCAGCTTAGCTCTGGGCCTGACACAGTACGAGCAGTACTTC. Translated: CASSLALGLTQYEQYF.

This rearrangement joins TRBV27 to TRBJ1-2, with 10 bases fitting TRBD1. Germline V gene data show CDR1 as MNHEY and CDR2 as SMNVEV (reference sequence). V shed 5 bases and J 8 bases; nucleotides not matched to a gene: 5. The CDR3 is 13 amino acids. The CDR3 loop is CASSVDRGLGYTF. The CDR3 nucleotides are TGTGCCAGCAGTGTCGACAGGGGGCTCGGCTACACCTTC.

This chain joins TRBV7-2 and TRBJ2-3; perhaps TRBD2 as D (6 bases). Trimming took 4 bases from V and 3 from J, leaving 17 bases between them. The germline gives CDR1 SGHTA, CDR2 FQGNSA. This CDR3 has 16 residues. CDR3 region: CASSSNLRLVTDTQYF. The CDR3, as DNA: TGTGCCAGCAGCTCTAATCTGAGACTAGTAACAGATACGCAGTATTTT.

V is TRBV5-4 and J is TRBJ1-4, with D possibly matching TRBD1 (6 bases). CDR1 is SGHNT, CDR2 YYREEE, per germline (reference sequence). With 4 bases removed from V and 3 bases from J, the gap between germline ends came to 10 bases. The CDR3 loop spans 14 amino acids. The DNA for the CDR3 is TGTGCCAGCAGCCTACAGGGATCTAATGAAAAACTGTTTTTT. It encodes CASSLQGSNEKLFF.

The chain links TRBV9 to TRBJ2-1, with D perhaps TRBD1 (5 bases). Germline V lookup: CDR1 SGDLS, CDR2 YYNGEE. V dropped 1 base and J dropped 1 base, with 9 bases sitting between them. The CDR3 is 15 residues long. CDR3 loop: CASSVQAGSYNEQFF. As DNA, the CDR3 is TGTGCCAGCAGCGTACAGGCAGGGTCCTACAATGAGCAGTTCTTC.

J is TRBJ2-7 and V is TRBV4-2; D possibly corresponds to TRBD2 (5 bases). Germline CDR1 LGHNA, CDR2 YNFKEQ. There are 14 residues in the CDR3. Trimming pared 2 bases from V and 1 base from J, leaving 9 bases between. The CDR3: CASSQPGESYEQYF. The CDR3, as DNA: TGTGCCAGCAGCCAACCTGGGGAGTCCTACGAGCAGTACTTC.

This clone was seen a single time. The rearrangement uses TRBV9 and TRBJ2-2; 8 bases agree with TRBD1. The ends lost 5 bases at V and 2 bases at J; junction bases unmatched: 5. The germline CDR1 and CDR2 sequences are SGDLS and YYNGEE. This CDR3 comprises 15 residues. CDR3: CASRSTGENTGELFF. The CDR3 DNA follows: TGTGCCAGCAGATCGACAGGGGAAAACACCGGGGAGCTGTTTTTT.

J is TRBJ1-4 and V is TRBV7-9, with D perhaps TRBD1 (5 bases). V lost 3 bases to trimming and J lost 4 bases, with 9 bases between them. The V gene's germline CDR1 is SEHNR and CDR2 FQNEAQ (reference sequence). The CDR3 is 14 residues long. Here the CDR3 DNA reads TGTGCCAGCAGCTTCGACAGTAATAATGAAAAACTGTTTTTT. Translation gives CASSFDSNNEKLFF.

The chain links TRBV2 to TRBJ1-5, with 10 bases fitting TRBD1. CDR3 length: 15 residues. The V segment lost 6 bases and the J segment 4 bases; nucleotides outside the gene matches: 6. The V gene's germline CDR1 is SNHLY and CDR2 FYNNEI. This chain's CDR3 is CASSRDRGFNQPQHF. The CDR3 DNA reads TGTGCCAGCAGCCGGGACAGGGGATTTAATCAGCCCCAGCATTTT.

The V gene is TRBV5-5, the J gene TRBJ2-1; D gene ambiguous. V was pared by 0 bases and J by 0 bases, with 7 bases between. Per germline, CDR1 SGHKS and CDR2 YYEKEE (reference sequence). The CDR3 has 15 amino acids. As DNA, the CDR3 is TGTGCCAGCAGCTTGGAGCCGAGCTCCTACAATGAGCAGTTCTTC. This encodes CASSLEPSSYNEQFF.

This clone was observed a handful of times. This sequence joins TRBV27 and TRBJ2-3; 8 bases are a match to TRBD2. This CDR3 comprises 17 residues. V shed 2 bases and J 3 bases; nucleotides not matched to a gene: 10. Germline values: CDR1 MNHEY, CDR2 SMNVEV (reference sequence). The CDR3 DNA reads as TGTGCCAGCAGTTTACTGGTGCCTAGCGGGTATACAGATACGCAGTATTTT. The encoded protein is CASSLLVPSGYTDTQYF.

The rearrangement links TRBV7-9 to TRBJ1-3, with no clear D. This CDR3 is built from 14 residues. In germline, CDR1 is SEHNR, CDR2 FQNEAQ (reference sequence). The V end was cut by 4 bases, the J end by 0 bases, with 7 bases between. The CDR3 loop is CASSSTSSGNTIYF. The CDR3 bases are TGTGCCAGCAGCTCGACAAGCTCTGGAAACACCATATATTTT. Looking up the rest from reference TRBV7-9 and TRBJ1-3 gives the full variable domain: DTGVSQNPRHKITKRGQNVTFRCDPISEHNRLYWYRQTLGQGPEFLTYFQNEAQLEKSRLLSDRFSAERPKGSFSTLEIQRTEQGDSAMYLCASSSTSSGNTIYFGEGSWLTVV.

This chain connects TRBV5-1 to TRBJ2-2, with D possibly matching TRBD1 (6 bases). V was pared by 2 bases and J by 0 bases, with 14 bases between. Germline assignment: CDR1 SGHRS and CDR2 YFSETQ. This CDR3 contains 17 residues. This chain's CDR3 is CASSFRTEFANTGELFF. The DNA for the CDR3 is TGCGCCAGCAGCTTCAGGACAGAGTTCGCGAACACCGGGGAGCTGTTTTTT.